This passage covers 28 T cell receptor beta chains from one sample sequenced in a study of prognosis after radiotherapy for stage I lung cancer. Genomic DNA served as the source from which two-round multiplex PCR generated TCR beta CDR3 amplicons. Used in first-round PCR were primers specific to each TRBV and TRBJ gene. TCRdb reprocessed the multiplex PCR reads via MiXCR and lists one record per CDR3 protein. The repertoire holds about 51,000 distinct CDR3 sequences, with less than 35% as singletons. The sample in question was PBMCs, obtained before or after stereotactic body radiation therapy (not recorded which). The receptors stem from a donor older than 45 with non-small cell lung cancer.

The V call is TRBV19, the J call TRBJ1-4, with 10 bases matching TRBD1. This CDR3 region has 15 residues. Germline CDR1 and CDR2: LNHDA and SQIVND (reference sequence). V dropped 8 bases and J dropped 5; count of bases not matched to a gene: 8. As DNA, the CDR3 is TGTGCCAGTCGTGATAGGACAGGGGGAAATGAAAAACTGTTTTTT. Translating it yields CASRDRTGGNEKLFF.

The sample holds many counts of this clonotype. The chain combines TRBV7-2 with TRBJ2-3; unclear D gene. The CDR3 contains 14 residues. The germline gives CDR1 SGHTA, CDR2 FQGNSA. Deletions cut 1 base from V and 1 base from J, with 6 bases between. The CDR3 loop is CASSLEFGTDTQYF. The CDR3 DNA sequence: TGTGCCAGCAGCTTAGAGTTTGGCACAGATACGCAGTATTTT.

This clonotype has only a few counts. This sequence may be a read error, since a much larger clone differs from it by one base. This chain's CDR3 is CASGPQGAGRELFF. CDR3 coding DNA: TGTGCCAGCGGACCCCAGGGGGCTGGCAGGGAGCTGTTTTTT. The genes are TRBV6-4 and TRBJ2-2, with 8 bases fitting TRBD1. CDR1 and CDR2 from the germline V gene are MRHNA and SNTAGT. The CDR3 covers 14 residues. V was pared by 8 bases and J by 9 bases, with 11 bases of the junction left unmatched.

This clonotype was recorded at least ten times. This rearrangement joins TRBV2 to TRBJ1-2; weak D call: TRBD1 (6 bases). The CDR3 is 14 residues long. Trimming removed 7 bases from V and 7 bases from J, with 19 bases in between. Germline CDR1 reads SNHLY; CDR2 reads FYNNEI. As DNA, the CDR3 is TGTGCCAGCATGAGCGTAACAGGGTCGTTTGGCTACACCTTC. Amino acid sequence: CASMSVTGSFGYTF.

This clonotype was recorded many times. CDR3 sequence: CASRRPGSRANEQFF. The CDR3 bases are TGTGCCAGCAGGAGACCAGGGAGTAGGGCCAATGAGCAGTTCTTC. The chain uses TRBV6-2 or TRBV6-3 and TRBJ2-1, with D perhaps assigned TRBD1 or TRBD2 (5 bases each). CDR3 length: 15 amino acids. V lost 6 bases, J lost 6 bases, and 18 bases lay in between. CDR1 MNHEY and CDR2 SVGEGT come from the germline V gene.

This clonotype was counted at least ten times. Here the CDR3 DNA reads TGTGCCAGCAGCCCTCTAGGGGCCGGGGAGCTGTTTTTT. The encoded protein is CASSPLGAGELFF. The J gene is TRBJ2-2, the V gene TRBV3-1; perhaps TRBD1 as D (5 bases). The V end lost 4 bases, the J end lost 6 bases, and 9 bases lay between the germline ends. Per germline, CDR1 LGHDT and CDR2 YNNKEL (reference sequence). The CDR3 length is 13 residues.

Notes on this clonotype: Given a far larger clone just one base away, this is likely a sequencing read error. This rearrangement joins TRBV7-9 to TRBJ1-5; D is unresolved. From germline, CDR1 is SEHNR and CDR2 FQNEAQ (reference sequence). V was pared by 6 bases and J by 4 bases, with 13 bases between. This CDR3 has 14 residues. The CDR3 DNA follows: TGTGCCAGCAGATTAAATCCCTGGAATCAGCCCCAGCATTTT. It yields the protein CASRLNPWNQPQHF.

As concerns this clonotype: A read error may explain this, as a much larger clone is one base away. V and J are TRBV11-2 and TRBJ1-4; no clear D. The V end was cut by 4 bases, the J end by 8 bases, with 14 bases between. The CDR3 sequence is 14 residues long. In germline, CDR1 is SGHAT, CDR2 FQNNGV. The CDR3 nucleotides are TGTGCCAGCAGCTCCCCGTCGGTCGTCGAAAAACTGTTTTTT. It encodes CASSSPSVVEKLFF.

The table lists this clonotype with a few counts. This may arise from a read error, as a much more abundant clone is one base away. The chain employs TRBV11-3 and TRBJ1-1; D might be TRBD1 (5 bases). The CDR3 covers 13 residues. Germline loops: CDR1 SGHNT, CDR2 YENEEA. CDR3 nucleotide sequence: TGTGCCAGCAGCTCGACAGTGAACACTGAAGCTCTCTTT. Translated, it gives CASSSTVNTEALF.

This clonotype was counted many times. The genes are TRBV7-9 and TRBJ2-2, with TRBD2 matching 9 bases. The V gene's germline CDR1 is SEHNR and CDR2 FQNEAQ (reference sequence). V dropped 4 bases and J dropped 3; count of bases not matched to a gene: 3. This CDR3 has 15 amino acids. The CDR3 loop is CASSSVAGDTGELFF. CDR3 bases: TGTGCCAGCAGCTCCGTAGCGGGGGACACCGGGGAGCTGTTTTTT.

This clonotype appeared many times. The CDR3 loop reads CASSAQGIYGYTF. CDR3 coding DNA: TGTGCCAGCAGCGCTCAGGGGATCTATGGCTACACCTTC. V and J are TRBV3-1 and TRBJ1-2; D perhaps matches TRBD1 (6 bases). In germline, CDR1 is LGHDT, CDR2 YNNKEL (reference sequence). The CDR3 consists of 13 residues. Trimming took off 5 bases at V and 4 bases at J, with 11 bases between the two ends.

This clonotype was observed once. This chain joins TRBV20-1 and TRBJ2-2; 7 bases line up with TRBD2. The V gene end was trimmed by 0 bases and the J gene end by 7 bases; junction bases not matched to a gene: 8. This CDR3 is built from 15 residues. The germline V gene encodes CDR1 DFQATT and CDR2 SNEGSKA (reference sequence). CDR3 in amino acids: CSARDRGESDGELFF. CDR3 nucleotides: TGCAGTGCTAGAGACCGGGGGGAAAGTGACGGGGAGCTGTTTTTT.

Concerning this clonotype itself: Possible read error: a much larger clone is one base away. This rearrangement joins TRBV7-7 to TRBJ1-1; D unresolved. Germline CDR1 reads SSHAT; CDR2 reads FNYEAQ (reference sequence). This CDR3 is 13 amino acids long. Written as DNA, the CDR3 is TGTGCTAGCAGCTTAGTACCGAACACTGAAGCTTTCTTT. Its translation is CASSLVPNTEAFF.

This clonotype was picked up many times. The CDR3 loop reads CASSYRDGTEAFF. The DNA of the CDR3 is TGTGCCAGCAGTTACCGGGACGGTACTGAAGCTTTCTTT. This sequence joins TRBV6-9 and TRBJ1-1, with D possibly being TRBD1 (5 bases). This CDR3 is built from 13 residues. Between the trimmed V and J ends, which lost 3 bases and 5 bases, there was a span of 10 bases. Per the germline V gene, CDR1 is MNHGY and CDR2 is SVAAGI.

This clonotype showed up many times. The chain combines TRBV11-2 with TRBJ2-7; 8 nucleotides align to TRBD1. V dropped 5 bases and J dropped 3; count of bases not matched to a gene: 12. From germline, CDR1 is SGHAT and CDR2 FQNNGV. The CDR3 has 16 amino acids. The chain's CDR3 is CASSTTSGTGNYEQYF. CDR3 bases: TGTGCCAGCAGCACGACATCCGGGACAGGCAACTACGAGCAGTACTTC. Full variable domain (missing parts from reference TRBV11-2 and TRBJ2-7): EAGVAQSPRYKIIEKRQSVAFWCNPISGHATLYWYQQILGQGPKLLIQFQNNGVVDDSQLPKDRFSAERLKGVDSTLKIQPAKLEDSAVYLCASSTTSGTGNYEQYFGPGTRLTVT.

Comment on this clonotype: The junction shows a germline mismatch at one end, possibly a read error. This chain connects TRBV24-1 to TRBJ2-1; 14 positions agree with TRBD2. Germline V gene data show CDR1 as KGHDR and CDR2 as SFDVKD. The CDR3 consists of 18 residues. The DNA of the CDR3 is TGTGCCACCAGTGATAGCGGACTAGCGGGAGGCTCGTTCAATGAGCAGTCCTTC. Translation gives CATSDSGLAGGSFNEQSF.

Many counts were recorded for this clonotype. The chain uses TRBV7-2 and TRBJ2-3; D remains unclear. Looked up from germline, CDR1 is SGHTA and CDR2 is FQGNSA. Trimming removed 2 bases from V and 7 bases from J, with 13 bases in between. The CDR3 has 14 amino acids. Written as DNA, the CDR3 is TGTGCCAGCAGCTTACAGGATTCCGGAAATACGCAGTATTTT. Its translation is CASSLQDSGNTQYF.

The CDR3 DNA reads TGTGCCAGCAGTTCCTATTTGTACGAGCAGTACTTC. Translation gives CASSSYLYEQYF. V is TRBV28 and J is TRBJ2-7; D not resolved. CDR1 is MDHEN, CDR2 SYDVKM, per germline. The CDR3 totals 12 residues. Between the trimmed V and J ends, which lost 4 bases and 4 bases, there was a span of 8 bases.

Worth noting for this clonotype: A read error is likely here: a far larger clone is one base away. The chain has TRBV6-2 or TRBV6-3 and TRBJ2-7; D is unclear. Germline values: CDR1 MNHEY, CDR2 SVGEGT. There are 14 residues in the CDR3. Trimming shortened V by 5 bases and J by 3 bases, and 14 bases separated the two germline ends. DNA of the CDR3: TGTGCCAGCAGTGCGCCGTACAGACGCTACGAGCAGTACTTC. Encoded protein: CASSAPYRRYEQYF.

There are many counts of this clonotype. This rearrangement joins TRBV5-1 to TRBJ1-2, with no clear D. This CDR3 has 20 residues. CDR1 is SGHRS, CDR2 YFSETQ, per germline. V lost 5 bases and J lost 1, with 30 bases in between. DNA for the CDR3: TGCGCCAGCAGGCCCCGTTCAGCACAGTCGATCTCCTTTCATAACTATGGCTACACCTTC. Amino acids: CASRPRSAQSISFHNYGYTF.

This clonotype was recorded at least ten times. The chain links TRBV12-3 or TRBV12-4 to TRBJ2-3, with 16 bases matching TRBD2. Trimming removed 5 bases from V and 5 bases from J; junction bases left unmatched: 10. The CDR3 extends over 18 amino acids. CDR3 residues: CASSDGTSGRAPLDTQYF. CDR3 in DNA: TGTGCCAGCAGTGACGGGACTAGCGGGAGGGCCCCCTTAGATACGCAGTATTTT.

This clonotype occurred once. The rearrangement joins TRBV7-8 to TRBJ2-3; D unresolved. The length of the CDR3 is 15 residues. V was clipped by 5 bases and J by 3 bases, with 15 bases between them. The germline V gene has CDR1 SGHVS and CDR2 FQNEAQ. The CDR3 DNA reads TGTGCCAGCAGCCCCTTCATGGCCTGGACAGATACGCAGTATTTT. Translation gives CASSPFMAWTDTQYF.

This clonotype was seen at least ten times. The rearrangement links TRBV12-3 or TRBV12-4 to TRBJ2-1; D gene uncertain. The CDR3 totals 12 residues. The germline V and J ends were trimmed by 1 base and 7 bases, with 5 bases remaining between them. Here the CDR3 reads CASSLGRNEQFF. The DNA for the CDR3 is TGTGCCAGCAGTTTAGGACGAAATGAGCAGTTCTTC.

This clonotype was recorded many times. The chain recombines TRBV7-3 with TRBJ1-6, with no clear D. Germline values: CDR1 SGHTA, CDR2 FQGTGA. The V gene lost 5 bases and the J gene lost 8 bases, with 16 bases spanning the gap. The CDR3 consists of 15 residues. CDR3 in amino acids: CASSLRESRDSPLHF. CDR3 coding DNA: TGTGCCAGCAGCCTCCGAGAGTCAAGGGATTCACCCCTCCACTTT.

This clonotype was seen repeatedly, ten times or more. V gene TRBV11-3 combines with J gene TRBJ2-1; D call uncertain. Per the germline V gene, CDR1 is SGHNT and CDR2 is YENEEA. The ends were cut back, 5 bases at V and 10 bases at J, with 15 bases in the middle. The CDR3 runs to 13 residues. In DNA form, the CDR3 reads TGTGCCAGCAGCCCCGACCGGTTCCGGGAGCAGTTCTTC. It yields the protein CASSPDRFREQFF.

This clonotype was seen a handful of times. The chain links TRBV9 to TRBJ2-5, with 7 bases matching TRBD2. The V gene's germline CDR1 is SGDLS and CDR2 YYNGEE. CDR3 length: 15 amino acids. Trimming took 3 bases from V and 1 from J; bases not matched to a gene: 6. CDR3 region: CASSGGGLLQETQYF. The CDR3, as DNA: TGTGCCAGCAGCGGGGGGGGACTGCTCCAAGAGACCCAGTACTTC.

The chain employs TRBV5-1 and TRBJ2-2, with 11 bases identical to TRBD2. The trim removed 0 bases at V and 14 bases at J, leaving 15 bases unmatched. The germline CDR1 and CDR2 sequences are SGHRS and YFSETQ. The CDR3 has 17 residues. The CDR3 spells CASSLGLAGGTTGYLFF. For the CDR3, the DNA is TGCGCCAGCAGCTTGGGCCTAGCGGGAGGTACCACCGGGTATCTGTTTTTT.

This clonotype was seen many times. The rearrangement uses TRBV30 and TRBJ2-3; no clear D gene. The CDR3 contains 14 residues. The V gene lost 3 bases and the J gene lost 0 bases, with 10 bases spanning the gap. Germline values: CDR1 GTSNPN, CDR2 SVGIG (reference sequence). CDR3 loop: CAWSAYTSTDTQYF. For the CDR3, the DNA is TGTGCCTGGAGCGCTTATACTAGCACAGATACGCAGTATTTT.